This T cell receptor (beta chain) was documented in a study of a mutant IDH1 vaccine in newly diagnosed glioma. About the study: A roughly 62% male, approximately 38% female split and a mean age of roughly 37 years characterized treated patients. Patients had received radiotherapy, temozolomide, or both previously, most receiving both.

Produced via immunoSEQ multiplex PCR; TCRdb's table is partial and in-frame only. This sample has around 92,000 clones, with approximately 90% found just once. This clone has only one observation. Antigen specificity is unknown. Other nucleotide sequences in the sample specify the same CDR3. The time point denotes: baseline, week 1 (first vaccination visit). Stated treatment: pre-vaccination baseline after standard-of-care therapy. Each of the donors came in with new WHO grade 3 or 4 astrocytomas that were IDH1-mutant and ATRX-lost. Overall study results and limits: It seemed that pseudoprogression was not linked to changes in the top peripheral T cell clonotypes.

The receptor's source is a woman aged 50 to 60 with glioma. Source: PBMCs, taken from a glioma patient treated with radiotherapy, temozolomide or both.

Here the CDR3 reads CASSPNYGYTF. The CDR3 coding sequence is TGTGCCAGCAGTCCGAACTATGGCTACACCTTC. The V call is TRBV28, the J call TRBJ1-2; D remains ambiguous. Germline loops: CDR1 MDHEN, CDR2 SYDVKM. V lost 5 bases to trimming and J lost 2 bases, with 3 bases between them. CDR3 length: 11 residues.